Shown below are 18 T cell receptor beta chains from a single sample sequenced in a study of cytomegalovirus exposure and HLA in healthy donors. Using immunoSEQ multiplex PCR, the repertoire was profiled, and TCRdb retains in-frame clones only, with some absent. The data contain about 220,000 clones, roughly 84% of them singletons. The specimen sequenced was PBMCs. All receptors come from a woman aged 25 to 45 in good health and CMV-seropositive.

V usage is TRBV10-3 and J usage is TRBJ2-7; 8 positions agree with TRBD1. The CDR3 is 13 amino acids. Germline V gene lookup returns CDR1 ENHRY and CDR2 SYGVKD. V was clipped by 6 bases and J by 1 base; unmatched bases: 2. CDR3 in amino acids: CAIRTGGSYEQYF. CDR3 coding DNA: TGTGCCATCAGAACAGGGGGATCCTACGAGCAGTACTTC.

The CDR3 region is CASSYEEGQPQHF. Here the CDR3 DNA reads TGCGCCAGCAGCTACGAGGAGGGTCAGCCCCAGCATTTT. The rearrangement uses TRBV5-1 and TRBJ1-5, with unresolved D. The CDR3 totals 13 residues. V was trimmed by 3 bases and J by 6 bases, leaving 10 bases between them. CDR1 is SGHRS and CDR2 is YFSETQ in the germline V gene.

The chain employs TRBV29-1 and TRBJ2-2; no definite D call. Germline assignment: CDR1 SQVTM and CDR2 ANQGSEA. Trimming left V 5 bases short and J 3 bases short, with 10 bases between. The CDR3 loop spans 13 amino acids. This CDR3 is CSVLQTYTGELFF. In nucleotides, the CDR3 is TGCAGCGTTCTGCAGACTTACACCGGGGAGCTGTTTTTT.

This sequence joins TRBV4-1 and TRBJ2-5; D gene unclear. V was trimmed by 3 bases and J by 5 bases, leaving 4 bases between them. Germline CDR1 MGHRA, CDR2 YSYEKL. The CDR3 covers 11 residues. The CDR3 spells CASSHRETQYF. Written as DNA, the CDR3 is TGCGCCAGCAGCCACCGGGAGACCCAGTACTTC.

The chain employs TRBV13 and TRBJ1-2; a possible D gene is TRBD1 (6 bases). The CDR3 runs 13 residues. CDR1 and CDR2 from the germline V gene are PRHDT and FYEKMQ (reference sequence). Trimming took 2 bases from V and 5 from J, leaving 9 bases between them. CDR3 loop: CASSLNRAYGYTF. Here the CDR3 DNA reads TGTGCCAGCAGCTTAAACAGGGCTTATGGCTACACCTTC. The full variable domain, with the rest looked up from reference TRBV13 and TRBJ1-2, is AAGVIQSPRHLIKEKRETATLKCYPIPRHDTVYWYQQGPGQDPQFLISFYEKMQSDKGSIPDRFSAQQFSDYHSELNMSSLELGDSALYFCASSLNRAYGYTFGSGTRLTVV.

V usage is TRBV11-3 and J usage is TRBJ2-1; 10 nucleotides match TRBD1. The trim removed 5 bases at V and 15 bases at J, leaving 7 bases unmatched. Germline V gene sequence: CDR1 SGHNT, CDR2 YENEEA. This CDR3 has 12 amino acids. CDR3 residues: CASSMGQGSRFF. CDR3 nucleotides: TGTGCCAGCAGCATGGGACAGGGGTCTCGGTTCTTC.

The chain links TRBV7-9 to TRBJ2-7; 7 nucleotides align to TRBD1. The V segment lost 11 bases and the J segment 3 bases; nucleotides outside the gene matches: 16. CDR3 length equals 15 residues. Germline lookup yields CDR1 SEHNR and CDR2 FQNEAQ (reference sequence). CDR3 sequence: CAGSSSNRGIYEQYF. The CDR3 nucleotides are TGTGCCGGGTCCTCCTCGAACAGGGGTATCTACGAGCAGTACTTC.

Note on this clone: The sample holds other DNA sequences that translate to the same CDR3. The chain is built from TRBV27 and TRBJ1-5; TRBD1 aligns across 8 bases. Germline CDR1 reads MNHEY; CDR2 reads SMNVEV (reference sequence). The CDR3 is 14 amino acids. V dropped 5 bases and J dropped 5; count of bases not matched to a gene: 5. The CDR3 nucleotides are TGTGCCAGCAGTCCTGGACAGGGCTATCAGCCCCAGCATTTT. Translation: CASSPGQGYQPQHF.

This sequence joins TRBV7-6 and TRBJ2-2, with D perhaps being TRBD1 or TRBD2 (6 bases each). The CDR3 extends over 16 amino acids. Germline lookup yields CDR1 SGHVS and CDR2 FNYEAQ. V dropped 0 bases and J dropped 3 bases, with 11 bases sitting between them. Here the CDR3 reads CASSLAGGGYTGELFF. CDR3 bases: TGTGCCAGCAGCTTAGCGGGGGGCGGCTACACCGGGGAGCTGTTTTTT. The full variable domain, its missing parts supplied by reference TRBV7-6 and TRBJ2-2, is GAGVSQSPRYKVTKRGQDVALRCDPISGHVSLYWYRQALGQGPEFLTYFNYEAQQDKSGLPNDRFSAERPEGSISTLTIQRTEQRDSAMYRCASSLAGGGYTGELFFGEGSRLTVL.

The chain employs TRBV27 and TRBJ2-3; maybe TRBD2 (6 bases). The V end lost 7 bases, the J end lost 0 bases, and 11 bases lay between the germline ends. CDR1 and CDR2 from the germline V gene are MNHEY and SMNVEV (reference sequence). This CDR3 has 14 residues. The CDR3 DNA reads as TGTGCCAGCATCGGCGGGATAAGCACAGATACGCAGTATTTT. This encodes CASIGGISTDTQYF.

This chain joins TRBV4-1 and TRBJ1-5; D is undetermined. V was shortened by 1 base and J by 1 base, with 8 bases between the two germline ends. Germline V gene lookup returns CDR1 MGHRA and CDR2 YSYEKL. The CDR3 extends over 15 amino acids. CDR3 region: CASSQGVVSNQPQHF. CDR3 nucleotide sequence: TGCGCCAGCAGCCAAGGAGTAGTAAGCAATCAGCCCCAGCATTTT.

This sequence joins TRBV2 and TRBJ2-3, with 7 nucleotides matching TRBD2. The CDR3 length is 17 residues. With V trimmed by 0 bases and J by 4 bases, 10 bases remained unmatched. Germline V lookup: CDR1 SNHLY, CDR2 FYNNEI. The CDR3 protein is CASSEAEASGLSDTQYF. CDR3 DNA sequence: TGTGCCAGCAGTGAAGCAGAGGCTAGCGGACTTTCAGATACGCAGTATTTT.

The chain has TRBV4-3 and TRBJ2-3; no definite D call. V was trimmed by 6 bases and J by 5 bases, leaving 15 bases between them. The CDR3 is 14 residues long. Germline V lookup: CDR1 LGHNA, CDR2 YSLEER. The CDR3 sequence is CASSFTQERDTQYF. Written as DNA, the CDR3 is TGCGCCAGCAGTTTTACCCAGGAAAGAGATACGCAGTATTTT.

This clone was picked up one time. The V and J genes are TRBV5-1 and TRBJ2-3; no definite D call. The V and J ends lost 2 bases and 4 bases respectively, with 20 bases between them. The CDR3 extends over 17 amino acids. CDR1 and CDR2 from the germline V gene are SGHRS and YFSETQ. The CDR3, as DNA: TGCGCCAGCAGCTTCGATACGAGGACGGATTTTCCAGATACGCAGTATTTT. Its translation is CASSFDTRTDFPDTQYF.

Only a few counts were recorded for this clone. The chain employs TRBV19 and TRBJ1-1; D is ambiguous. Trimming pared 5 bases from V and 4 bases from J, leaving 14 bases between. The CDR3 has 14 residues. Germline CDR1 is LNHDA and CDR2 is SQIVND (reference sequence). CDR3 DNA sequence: TGTGCCAGTAGTCGTCCCCAGGAGGCCACTGAAGCTTTCTTT. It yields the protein CASSRPQEATEAFF.

The CDR3 DNA is TGTGCCAGCAGCCACCACTTAAGGACTAGCGGGGCCTCCGTCTACGAGCAGTACTTC. Its translation is CASSHHLRTSGASVYEQYF. This chain joins TRBV5-5 and TRBJ2-7; 12 positions match TRBD2. In germline, CDR1 is SGHKS, CDR2 YYEKEE (reference sequence). The V and J ends lost 4 bases and 3 bases, in that order; junction bases with no gene match: 17. This CDR3 has 19 amino acids.

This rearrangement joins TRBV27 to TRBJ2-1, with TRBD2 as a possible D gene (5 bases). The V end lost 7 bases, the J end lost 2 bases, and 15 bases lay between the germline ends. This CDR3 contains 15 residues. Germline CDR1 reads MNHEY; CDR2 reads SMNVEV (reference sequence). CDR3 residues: CASNPRDPTYNEQFF. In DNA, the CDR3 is TGTGCCAGCAACCCCCGGGATCCCACCTACAATGAGCAGTTCTTC.

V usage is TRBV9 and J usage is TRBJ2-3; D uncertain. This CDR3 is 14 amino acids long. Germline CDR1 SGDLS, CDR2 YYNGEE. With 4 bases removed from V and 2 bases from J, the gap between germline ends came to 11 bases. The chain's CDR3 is CASSLQPTTDTQYF. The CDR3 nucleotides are TGTGCCAGCAGCTTGCAACCAACCACAGATACGCAGTATTTT.